The 27 T cell receptor beta chains given below trace back to one sample, sequenced in a study of cytomegalovirus exposure and HLA in healthy donors. The PCR had 60 Vbeta and 13 Jbeta primers. Repertoires were generated with immunoSEQ multiplex PCR, while TCRdb's copy carries only in-frame clones and drops some. The sample records more than 95,000 clones, approximately 78% being singletons. Material: PBMCs. These receptors came from a woman between 35 and 50 years old in good health and CMV-seronegative.

The V and J genes are TRBV12-2 and TRBJ2-3; the table names TRBD2, a call not compared with the DNA. TRBV12-2 is listed as a pseudogene. The CDR3 is 20 residues long. CDR3 nucleotides: TGTGCAAGTCGCTTACGGCTAGCGGGAGGTGCGGGGTTTGGGCCAGATACGCAGTATTTT. Residues: CASRLRLAGGAGFGPDTQYF.

The chain employs TRBV9 and TRBJ1-6; 9 positions match TRBD1. Germline CDR1 and CDR2: SGDLS and YYNGEE. V gave up 2 bases and J gave up 7 bases; unmatched junction bases: 4. The length of the CDR3 is 15 residues. In DNA, the CDR3 is TGTGCCAGCAGCGTGGGACAGGGAAGGAATTCACCCCTCCACTTT. Translated: CASSVGQGRNSPLHF.

The CDR3 nucleotides read TGTGCCAGCAGCTTAGCCCCGCCAGGATCTACCTATGAAGCTTTCTTT. Amino acids: CASSLAPPGSTYEAFF. This chain joins TRBV13 and TRBJ1-1; D ambiguous. Trimming removed 1 base from V and 7 bases from J, with 19 bases in between. From germline, CDR1 is PRHDT and CDR2 FYEKMQ (reference sequence). The CDR3 is 16 residues long.

This chain connects TRBV28 to TRBJ1-2, with a tentative D call TRBD1 (5 bases). The germline V gene encodes CDR1 MDHEN and CDR2 SYDVKM. Trimming took off 3 bases at V and 6 bases at J, with 11 bases between the two ends. The CDR3 is made up of 13 amino acids. The CDR3 reads CASSLSPRDGYTF. CDR3 bases: TGTGCCAGCAGTTTGTCCCCCAGGGATGGCTACACCTTC.

The chain is built from TRBV18 and TRBJ2-5; maybe TRBD1 (6 bases). This CDR3 comprises 14 residues. Looked up from germline, CDR1 is KGHSH and CDR2 is LQKENI. V was cut by 3 bases and J by 5 bases, with 13 bases left in between. The CDR3 nucleotides read TGTGCCAGCTCACCCGGGACACTAGGGGAGACCCAGTACTTC. Translating gives CASSPGTLGETQYF. Full variable domain (rest looked up from reference TRBV18 and TRBJ2-5): NAGVMQNPRHLVRRRGQEARLRCSPMKGHSHVYWYRQLPEEGLKFMVYLQKENIIDESGMPKERFSAEFPKEGPSILRIQQVVRGDSAAYFCASSPGTLGETQYFGPGTRLLVL.

The chain employs TRBV6-1 and TRBJ2-7; no clear D gene. V lost 8 bases to trimming and J lost 3 bases, with 14 bases between them. Germline V gene lookup returns CDR1 MNHNS and CDR2 SASEGT. This CDR3 region has 13 residues. CDR3 residues: CASLTESYYEQYF. CDR3 nucleotides: TGTGCCAGCCTAACAGAGTCTTACTACGAGCAGTACTTC.

CDR3 loop: CASSRLTGTSATDTQYF. The CDR3 nucleotides read TGCGCCAGCAGCCGTCTAACCGGGACTAGCGCGACAGATACGCAGTATTTT. The chain recombines TRBV4-3 with TRBJ2-3, with TRBD2 matching 10 bases. The V segment lost 4 bases and the J segment 3 bases; nucleotides outside the gene matches: 10. Germline-derived CDR1 and CDR2 are LGHNA and YSLEER. CDR3 length: 17 residues.

Only a few counts were recorded for this clone. The genes are TRBV27 and TRBJ2-6; D ambiguous. Germline V CDR1 and CDR2: MNHEY, SMNVEV (reference sequence). V was trimmed by 2 bases and J by 4 bases, leaving 6 bases between them. The CDR3 consists of 14 residues. CDR3 amino acids: CASSLAFGANVLTF. Here the CDR3 DNA reads TGTGCCAGCAGTTTAGCGTTCGGGGCCAACGTCCTGACTTTC.

Turning to this clone: At one boundary the junction diverges from the germline segment, which might be a read error. The chain is built from TRBV7-9 and TRBJ1-3, with TRBD1 identical over 7 bases. This CDR3 has 17 amino acids. Per germline, CDR1 SEHNR and CDR2 FQNEAQ (reference sequence). CDR3 region: CSSSPPGTVRSGNTIYF. For the CDR3, the DNA is TGTTCCAGCAGCCCCCCCGGGACAGTTCGCTCCGGAAACACCATATATTTT.

CDR3 DNA sequence: TGTGCCAGCAGCCAAGCCGTGGACAGTTCTAACTATGGCTACACCTTC. As protein: CASSQAVDSSNYGYTF. The J gene is TRBJ1-2, the V gene TRBV4-2; weak D call: TRBD1 (6 bases). V was pared by 1 base and J by 0 bases, with 12 bases between. Germline CDR1 LGHNA, CDR2 YNFKEQ. The CDR3 covers 16 residues.

Worth noting for this clone: Other DNA sequences in this sample translate to the same CDR3. The chain is built from TRBV28 and TRBJ2-7; the D is unclear. Germline CDR1 is MDHEN and CDR2 is SYDVKM. This CDR3 comprises 12 residues. The V gene lost 3 bases and the J gene lost 1 base, with 4 bases spanning the gap. The CDR3, as DNA: TGTGCCAGCAGTTTTTCTTCCTACGAGCAGTACTTC. Translating gives CASSFSSYEQYF.

The chain employs TRBV7-9 and TRBJ2-7; 11 nucleotides agree with TRBD1. The CDR3 extends over 14 amino acids. Germline V gene data show CDR1 as SEHNR and CDR2 as FQNEAQ (reference sequence). V trimming: 4 bases; J trimming: 5 bases; junction bases outside the gene matches: 4. The CDR3 loop reads CASSSRTGGDEQYF. CDR3 coding DNA: TGTGCCAGCAGCTCTAGGACAGGGGGCGACGAGCAGTACTTC.

The chain couples TRBV6-1 to TRBJ1-2; D ambiguous. Trimming took off 8 bases at V and 4 bases at J, with 14 bases between the two ends. The CDR3 sequence is 13 residues long. Germline V gives CDR1 MNHNS, CDR2 SASEGT. The CDR3, as DNA: TGTGCCAGCTCGATCCTTCCGCGCTATGGCTACACCTTC. This codes for CASSILPRYGYTF.

The J gene is TRBJ1-1, the V gene TRBV10-1, with 9 bases lining up with TRBD1. V dropped 3 bases and J dropped 5; count of bases not matched to a gene: 1. There are 13 residues in the CDR3. CDR1 WNHNN and CDR2 SYGVQD come from the germline V gene (reference sequence). The CDR3 region has the DNA TGCGCCAGCAGTGAAGGACAGGGGACTGAAGCTTTCTTT. Translation: CASSEGQGTEAFF.

The sample holds one count of this clone. This chain links TRBV6-1 with TRBJ2-5, with D unclear. CDR1 MNHNS and CDR2 SASEGT come from the germline V gene. V was clipped by 10 bases and J by 5 bases, with 5 bases between them. The CDR3 sequence is 9 residues long. The CDR3 loop reads CATRETQYF. CDR3 nucleotide sequence: TGTGCCACCCGGGAGACCCAGTACTTC.

J is TRBJ1-2 and V is TRBV28, with 8 bases matching TRBD1. Germline CDR1 is MDHEN and CDR2 is SYDVKM. J was trimmed by 7 bases and V by 5 bases; bases with no gene match: 9. The CDR3 totals 14 residues. In DNA form, the CDR3 reads TGTGCCAGCAGTCCACCCTGGACAGGGATTGGCTACACCTTC. Protein sequence: CASSPPWTGIGYTF.

This rearrangement joins TRBV11-2 to TRBJ2-7; the match to TRBD2 covers 7 bases. Germline CDR1 and CDR2: SGHAT and FQNNGV. V shed 5 bases and J 3 bases; nucleotides not matched to a gene: 7. The CDR3 runs to 14 residues. In DNA, the CDR3 is TGTGCCAGCAGCCAGAGCGGGATCCACTACGAGCAGTACTTC. Its protein is CASSQSGIHYEQYF.

The chain has TRBV10-2 and TRBJ1-1, with a tentative D call TRBD1 (6 bases). The CDR3 covers 15 residues. The germline V gene has CDR1 WSHSY and CDR2 SAAADI. V shed 4 bases and J shed 5 bases, with 17 bases lying between them. The CDR3 loop reads CASSGTYRDSTEAFF. The DNA for the CDR3 is TGCGCCAGCAGTGGGACCTACAGGGATTCAACTGAAGCTTTCTTT.

The chain uses TRBV28 and TRBJ2-7; possible D gene TRBD2, 6 bases. The CDR3 is made up of 16 amino acids. V was trimmed by 6 bases and J by 2 bases, leaving 20 bases between them. Looked up from germline, CDR1 is MDHEN and CDR2 is SYDVKM. Written as DNA, the CDR3 is TGTGCCAGCAGCAGGGCCTTGGGACTGCGAGCCTACGAGCAGTACTTC. Translating it yields CASSRALGLRAYEQYF.

The chain employs TRBV28 and TRBJ2-7; 16 positions agree with TRBD2. The CDR3 is made up of 19 amino acids. The germline CDR1 and CDR2 sequences are MDHEN and SYDVKM. V lost 9 bases to trimming and J lost 4 bases; unmatched junction nucleotides: 18. CDR3 residues: CASSGTGLAGGLIGYEQYF. Here the CDR3 DNA reads TGTGCCAGTAGTGGTACGGGACTAGCGGGAGGGCTAATAGGATACGAGCAGTACTTC. Full variable domain (rest looked up from reference TRBV28 and TRBJ2-7): DVKVTQSSRYLVKRTGEKVFLECVQDMDHENMFWYRQDPGLGLRLIYFSYDVKMKEKGDIPEGYSVSREKKERFSLILESASTNQTSMYLCASSGTGLAGGLIGYEQYFGPGTRLTVT.

The chain carries TRBV6-4 and TRBJ2-5; 7 bases map to TRBD1. This CDR3 comprises 17 residues. The germline V gene encodes CDR1 MRHNA and CDR2 SNTAGT. V lost 2 bases to trimming and J lost 2 bases; unmatched junction nucleotides: 11. The CDR3 coding sequence is TGTGCCAGCAGTGACAGAAAGACAGGGTGTCTTCAAGAGACCCAGTACTTC. This codes for CASSDRKTGCLQETQYF.

This CDR3 is CASSLSGVGNTQYF. DNA of the CDR3: TGTGCCAGCAGCTTGTCTGGAGTCGGGAATACGCAGTATTTT. The chain combines TRBV11-2 with TRBJ2-3, with D perhaps TRBD2 (5 bases). V was pared by 3 bases and J by 7 bases, with 14 bases between. The CDR3 covers 14 residues. Germline V gene lookup returns CDR1 SGHAT and CDR2 FQNNGV. Full variable domain (remainder filled in from reference TRBV11-2 and TRBJ2-3): EAGVAQSPRYKIIEKRQSVAFWCNPISGHATLYWYQQILGQGPKLLIQFQNNGVVDDSQLPKDRFSAERLKGVDSTLKIQPAKLEDSAVYLCASSLSGVGNTQYFGPGTRLTVL.

V gene TRBV6-6 combines with J gene TRBJ1-2, with 10 bases lining up with TRBD1. The CDR3 has 12 amino acids. With 4 bases clipped from V and 10 bases from J, the junction kept 3 bases outside the gene matches. The germline V gene encodes CDR1 MNHNY and CDR2 SVGAGI (reference sequence). CDR3 amino acids: CASSWGQGIYTF. The CDR3 DNA sequence: TGTGCCAGCAGTTGGGGACAGGGGATCTACACCTTC.

This clone appeared a single time. The chain combines TRBV5-1 with TRBJ2-7; 8 bases fit TRBD2. This CDR3 spans 15 amino acids. Germline CDR1 and CDR2: SGHRS and YFSETQ. Germline trimming cut 5 bases from V and 0 bases from J; bases unmatched to any gene: 7. The CDR3 DNA is TGCGCCAGCAGTTCCCTAGCGGGTAGCTCCTACGAGCAGTACTTC. Its translation is CASSSLAGSSYEQYF.

The CDR3 bases are TGTGCCAGCGAGGCGGGATCGGGAGAGACCCAGTACTTC. Its protein is CASEAGSGETQYF. The J gene is TRBJ2-5, the V gene TRBV7-2; D might be TRBD2 (6 bases). The CDR3 has 13 amino acids. Germline V gene data show CDR1 as SGHTA and CDR2 as FQGNSA. The germline V and J ends were trimmed by 8 bases and 4 bases, with 14 bases remaining between them.

V gene TRBV28 combines with J gene TRBJ2-5, with 9 bases aligning to TRBD1. The DNA end favors TRBJ2-7, so the J call may be wrong. The length of the CDR3 is 15 residues. Germline-derived CDR1 and CDR2 are MDHEN and SYDVKM. The CDR3 loop reads CASSNPGQGINEQYF. In DNA form, the CDR3 reads TGTGCCAGCAGCAATCCGGGACAGGGTATAAACGAGCAGTACTTC.

The J gene is TRBJ2-5, the V gene TRBV29-1, with 11 bases lining up with TRBD1. Germline loops: CDR1 SQVTM, CDR2 ANQGSEA. V was clipped by 6 bases and J by 5 bases; unmatched bases: 8. This CDR3 region has 14 residues. CDR3 region: CSVLRDRGIETQYF. The CDR3 region has the DNA TGCAGCGTCCTCCGGGACAGGGGGATTGAGACCCAGTACTTC.